This T cell receptor beta chain derives from a study of breast tumors, draining lymph nodes, adjacent tissues (dated by TCRdb to about 2016). Some background on the complete study: In breast cancer patients, the study compared the TCR beta repertoires of tumor, adjacent nontumor tissue and axillary lymph nodes. The study aimed to assess the relationships and possible T-cell exchange between tumor, surrounding tissue and draining lymph node repertoires in human breast cancer.

The CDR3 holds 14 amino acids from the cysteine to the phenylalanine. Kept here is only the CDR3 DNA, which spans 42 bases and is read in frame from base 1. CDR1 SGHRS and CDR2 YFSETQ are derived from the germline V gene. The germline ends are 17 bases apart after V is trimmed by 3 bases and J by 8 bases. Study-level results and caveats: Tumor and nontumor tissue repertoires were significantly more similar in luminal-like than in basal-like breast cancer. The conclusion that tumor T cells originate in lymph nodes was presented as consistent with a hypothesis rather than as directly demonstrated. Tumors showed preferential V and J gene usage, and their T-cell repertoire diversity fell below that of lymph nodes yet above that of nontumor tissue. A scenario in which most tumor T cells derive from the lymph node and then expand within tumor tissue was judged to be consistent with the data.

Ten or more counts support this clonotype. Which antigen it targets is not known. No quality values exist for individual bases; no much larger clone is one base distant. Lymph node samples came from the axillary draining lymph nodes of breast cancer patients. TCRdb records Illumina HiSeq 2000 as the sequencer. TCR beta chain libraries were generated by multiplex PCR amplification. High-throughput sequencing was used to analyze the amplified TCR beta chain products. TCRdb reprocessing: public reads trimmed at Q25 with fastp, clones called with MiXCR, in-frame beta chains kept. Entries that share a CDR3 protein sequence are merged under the most common genes and DNA. The sample yields under 150,000 distinct CDR3 sequences; approximately 20% were counted once. The top ten hold around 2.7% of the sample.

Sequencing was carried out using axillary lymph node tissue. Here the chain combines TRBV5-1 and TRBJ1-2, and possibly TRBD1, on 5 matching bases. The sequence derives from a female donor with breast cancer. Some clones in this sample may be carry-over from other donors' samples. The CDR3 reads CASSSGTAYGGYTF. The nucleotide sequence is TGCGCCAGCAGCTCCGGGACCGCTTATGGGGGCTACACCTTC.